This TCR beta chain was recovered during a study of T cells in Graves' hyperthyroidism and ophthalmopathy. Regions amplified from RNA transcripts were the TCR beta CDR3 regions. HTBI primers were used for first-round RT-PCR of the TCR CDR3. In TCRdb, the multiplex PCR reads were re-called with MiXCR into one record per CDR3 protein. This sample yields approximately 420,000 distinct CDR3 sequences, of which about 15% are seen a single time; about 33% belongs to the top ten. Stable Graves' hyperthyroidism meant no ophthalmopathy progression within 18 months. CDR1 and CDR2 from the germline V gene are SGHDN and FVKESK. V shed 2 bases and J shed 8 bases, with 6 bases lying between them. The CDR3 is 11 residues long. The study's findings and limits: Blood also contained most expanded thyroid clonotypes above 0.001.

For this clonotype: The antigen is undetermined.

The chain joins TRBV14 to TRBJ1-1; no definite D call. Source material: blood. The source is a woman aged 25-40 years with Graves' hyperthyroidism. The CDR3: CASSQYLEAFF. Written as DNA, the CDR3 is TGTGCCAGCAGCCAATATCTCGAAGCTTTCTTT. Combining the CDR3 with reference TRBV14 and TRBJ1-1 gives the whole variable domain EAGVTQFPSHSVIEKGQTVTLRCDPISGHDNLYWYRRVMGKEIKFLLHFVKESKQDESGMPNNRFLAERTGGTYSTLKVQPAELEDSGVYFCASSQYLEAFFGQGTRLTVV.